The rows below give T cell receptor beta chains drawn from one sample of a study of blood T cell repertoires in COVID-19. Profiled with immunoSEQ multiplex PCR; TCRdb holds only in-frame clones, not every one. The table has some 220,000 clones, over 75% seen once. The specimen was peripheral blood. The receptors derive from a woman in her seventies with COVID-19, enrolled during active disease. Both conserved end residues are part of each CDR3. Each record gives: J gene, V gene, clone size, D gene, CDR3 DNA, CDR3 protein. D genes are given only for firm matches. The size field is filled for only some rows; it gives once, few, many or a size class.

TRBJ1-2,TRBV24-1,once,TRBD1,TGTGCCACCAGTGACGCTGACAGGGATTTCTTTGGCTACACCTTC,CATSDADRDFFGYTF
TRBJ2-2,TRBV2,.,TRBD2,TGTGCCACCCAACGGGAGGCAGGGCTTACCGGGGAGCTGTTTTTT,CATQREAGLTGELFF
TRBJ1-1,TRBV25-1,.,.,TGTGCCAGCAGTGAATGGTCCGCAGTTAGGGGGAACACTGAAGCTTTCTTT,CASSEWSAVRGNTEAFF
TRBJ1-5,TRBV9,.,.,TGTGCCAGCAGCGTAACGGGAACAGAGAATCAGCCCCAGCATTTT,CASSVTGTENQPQHF
TRBJ2-7,TRBV5-4,.,TRBD1,TGTGCCAGCAGCTTGGGACAGGGGGCAGCCTACGAGCAGTACTTC,CASSLGQGAAYEQYF
TRBJ2-4,TRBV9,.,.,TGTGCCAGCAGCGGGCCGGGACTCCAAGAGGGCAAAAACATTCAGTACTTC,CASSGPGLQEGKNIQYF
TRBJ1-5,TRBV5-5,.,.,TGTGCCAGCAGCGGTGGGTACAGGAATAGCAATCAGCCCCAGCATTTT,CASSGGYRNSNQPQHF
TRBJ1-1,TRBV7-2,.,.,TGTGCCAGCAGCTTTCAGGGGAACACTGAAGCTTTCTTT,CASSFQGNTEAFF
TRBJ2-5,TRBV5-8,.,TRBD2,TGTGCCAGCAGCCCGGGACTAGCGGGAGGGTTGATTCAAGAGACCCAGTACTTC,CASSPGLAGGLIQETQYF
TRBJ2-7,TRBV9,.,TRBD2,TGTGCCAGCAGCGTAGGCCAGCGGGAGGTAAACGAGCAGTACTTC,CASSVGQREVNEQYF
TRBJ1-1,TRBV6-1,.,TRBD1,TGTGCCAGCAGTGAAAGGGGGACAGGACTAAGCACTGAAGCTTTCTTT,CASSERGTGLSTEAFF
TRBJ2-3,TRBV9,.,TRBD2,TGTGCCAGCAGCCCCGTAGCGGGACGCACAGATACGCAGTATTTT,CASSPVAGRTDTQYF
TRBJ2-7,TRBV2,.,TRBD2,TGTGCCAGCAAACGCGGGGGGCAAAACTACGAGCAGTACTTC,CASKRGGQNYEQYF
TRBJ1-2,TRBV11-2,few,TRBD1,TGTGCCAGCAGCTTATTCGGGACAGGGGTCTATGGCTACACCTTC,CASSLFGTGVYGYTF
TRBJ2-1,TRBV7-9,.,TRBD1,TGTGCCAGCAGCCAAGACAGGGCCTACAATGAGCAGTTCTTC,CASSQDRAYNEQFF
TRBJ2-2,TRBV30,.,.,TGTGCCTGGAGTGGAGCCCGCTCCTCCGGGGAGCTGTTTTTT,CAWSGARSSGELFF
TRBJ1-5,TRBV7-8,.,.,TGTGCCAGCAGCCCATGGGGGCTGGGTCAGCCCCAGCATTTT,CASSPWGLGQPQHF
TRBJ1-1,TRBV6-2/TRBV6-3,once,.,TGTGCCAGCAGTTATGGGGGCGTGCCGGAAGCTTTCTTT,CASSYGGVPEAFF
TRBJ1-2,TRBV6-2/TRBV6-3,.,TRBD1,TGTGCCAGCAGTTACTACAGGGGAGATGGCTACACCTTC,CASSYYRGDGYTF
TRBJ2-5,TRBV11-1,.,.,TGTGCCAGCAGCATAACGGGACACTCACAAGAGACCCAGTACTTC,CASSITGHSQETQYF
TRBJ2-2,TRBV3-1/TRBV3-2,.,.,TGTGCCAGCAGCCAAGATCGCGTGCAGGATGGTGTTGGGGAGCTGTTTTTT,CASSQDRVQDGVGELFF
TRBJ1-2,TRBV9,.,.,TGTGCCAGCAGCGTAGAGGGGAACTCCAACTATGGCTACACCTTC,CASSVEGNSNYGYTF
TRBJ1-5,TRBV28,.,.,TGTGCCAGCTCATCTTTGAGACAGTTAAATCAGAATCAGCCCCAGCATTTT,CASSSLRQLNQNQPQHF
TRBJ1-2,TRBV27,.,TRBD1,TGTGCCAGCAGTCCTAGGGGGCAGGGCTACACCTTC,CASSPRGQGYTF
TRBJ1-2,TRBV5-6,.,.,TGTGCCAGCAGCTTGTTAAGAGAGCGGTCCTTC,CASSLLRERSF
TRBJ1-1,TRBV5-4,.,.,TGTGCCAGCAGCTTCCCCCAAACAGAGAACACTGAAGCTTTCTTT,CASSFPQTENTEAFF
TRBJ1-4,TRBV15,.,TRBD1,TGTGCCACCAGCAGAGATAACAGGGGGCTGACTAATGAAAAACTGTTTTTT,CATSRDNRGLTNEKLFF
TRBJ1-2,TRBV18,once,.,TGTGCCAGCTCACCCCAGACTTCTAACTATGGCTACACCTTC,CASSPQTSNYGYTF
TRBJ1-2,TRBV7-8,.,TRBD1,TGTGCCAGCAGCTTAGGCCGACAGGGGGAAAATAACTATGGCTACACCTTC,CASSLGRQGENNYGYTF
TRBJ2-7,TRBV10-3,.,TRBD2,TGTGCCATCAGTGAAGGGACTAGCGGGGTTTACGAGCAGTACTTC,CAISEGTSGVYEQYF
TRBJ1-6,TRBV19,.,TRBD1,TGTGCCAGTAGTACGACAGGGGGCAGCGATTCACCCCTCCACTTT,CASSTTGGSDSPLHF
TRBJ2-3,TRBV4-3,.,.,TGCGCCAGCAGCCAAGCACAGAACACAGATACGCAGTATTTT,CASSQAQNTDTQYF
TRBJ2-3,TRBV5-1,.,TRBD2,TGCGCCAGCAGCCCTCCCGGGACTACACCAGATACGCAGTATTTT,CASSPPGTTPDTQYF
TRBJ1-2,TRBV19,.,TRBD1,TGTGCCAGTAGTGCAGGGGGTAGGAGTGGCTACACCTTC,CASSAGGRSGYTF
TRBJ1-6,TRBV7-3,.,TRBD1,TGTGCCAGCAGCATCACGGGACAGTATAATTCACCCCTCCACTTT,CASSITGQYNSPLHF